This T cell receptor (beta chain) was recorded in a study of identical twins. This clonotype was found a few times. The CDR3 is made up of 15 amino acids. Trimming cost V 5 bases and J 0 bases; bases outside gene matches: 8. Germline-derived CDR1 and CDR2 are DFQATT and SNEGSKA (reference sequence). With template switching, a universal primer site was added, and the cDNA carried unique molecular identifiers. TCRdb itself ran the 5' RACE reads through MiXCR, one entry per CDR3 protein. This sample has about 330,000 distinct CDR3 sequences, with 9% to 15% found just once. These records were also assigned to another study, of yellow fever vaccine responses in identical twins.

The chain has TRBV20-1 and TRBJ1-1; 8 bases are shared with TRBD1. This TCR derives from a woman aged 18-29 years in good health. Sequencing was carried out using CD8+ T cells sorted from blood. The CDR3 DNA reads as TGCAGTGCTCAGACAGGGGCGGGGATGAACACTGAAGCTTTCTTT. This translates into CSAQTGAGMNTEAFF.